The T cell receptor beta chain described here comes from a study of CD8+CD57+ T cells in acquired aplastic anemia. Study in general: DNA recovered from sorted CD4+ and CD8+ cells had a mean of about 3.5 ug.

Study observations and caveats: Patients shared about 30 CD8+ CDR3 sequences with controls.

To note about this clonotype: The antigen is not known.

Researchers used genomic DNA as the template to profile TCR beta VDJ and CDR3. TCRdb recomputed calls from the reads with MiXCR, one row per CDR3 protein. The sample holds about 180,000 distinct CDR3 sequences; about half are singletons and the top ten take roughly 3%. The source material was sorted CD4+, CD8+, or CD8+CD57+ T cells (not recorded which) from PBMCs. The source of this sequence is a human donor in good health.

For the CDR3, the DNA is TGCAGTGCTCCTAGCGGCAGCTCCTACGAGCAGTACTTC. Its protein product is CSAPSGSSYEQYF. The V call is TRBV20-1, the J call TRBJ2-7, with 7 bases lining up with TRBD2. This CDR3 spans 13 amino acids. Losses at the gene ends were 5 bases for V and 0 bases for J; bases not matched to a gene: 4. The V gene's germline CDR1 is DFQATT and CDR2 SNEGSKA (reference sequence).